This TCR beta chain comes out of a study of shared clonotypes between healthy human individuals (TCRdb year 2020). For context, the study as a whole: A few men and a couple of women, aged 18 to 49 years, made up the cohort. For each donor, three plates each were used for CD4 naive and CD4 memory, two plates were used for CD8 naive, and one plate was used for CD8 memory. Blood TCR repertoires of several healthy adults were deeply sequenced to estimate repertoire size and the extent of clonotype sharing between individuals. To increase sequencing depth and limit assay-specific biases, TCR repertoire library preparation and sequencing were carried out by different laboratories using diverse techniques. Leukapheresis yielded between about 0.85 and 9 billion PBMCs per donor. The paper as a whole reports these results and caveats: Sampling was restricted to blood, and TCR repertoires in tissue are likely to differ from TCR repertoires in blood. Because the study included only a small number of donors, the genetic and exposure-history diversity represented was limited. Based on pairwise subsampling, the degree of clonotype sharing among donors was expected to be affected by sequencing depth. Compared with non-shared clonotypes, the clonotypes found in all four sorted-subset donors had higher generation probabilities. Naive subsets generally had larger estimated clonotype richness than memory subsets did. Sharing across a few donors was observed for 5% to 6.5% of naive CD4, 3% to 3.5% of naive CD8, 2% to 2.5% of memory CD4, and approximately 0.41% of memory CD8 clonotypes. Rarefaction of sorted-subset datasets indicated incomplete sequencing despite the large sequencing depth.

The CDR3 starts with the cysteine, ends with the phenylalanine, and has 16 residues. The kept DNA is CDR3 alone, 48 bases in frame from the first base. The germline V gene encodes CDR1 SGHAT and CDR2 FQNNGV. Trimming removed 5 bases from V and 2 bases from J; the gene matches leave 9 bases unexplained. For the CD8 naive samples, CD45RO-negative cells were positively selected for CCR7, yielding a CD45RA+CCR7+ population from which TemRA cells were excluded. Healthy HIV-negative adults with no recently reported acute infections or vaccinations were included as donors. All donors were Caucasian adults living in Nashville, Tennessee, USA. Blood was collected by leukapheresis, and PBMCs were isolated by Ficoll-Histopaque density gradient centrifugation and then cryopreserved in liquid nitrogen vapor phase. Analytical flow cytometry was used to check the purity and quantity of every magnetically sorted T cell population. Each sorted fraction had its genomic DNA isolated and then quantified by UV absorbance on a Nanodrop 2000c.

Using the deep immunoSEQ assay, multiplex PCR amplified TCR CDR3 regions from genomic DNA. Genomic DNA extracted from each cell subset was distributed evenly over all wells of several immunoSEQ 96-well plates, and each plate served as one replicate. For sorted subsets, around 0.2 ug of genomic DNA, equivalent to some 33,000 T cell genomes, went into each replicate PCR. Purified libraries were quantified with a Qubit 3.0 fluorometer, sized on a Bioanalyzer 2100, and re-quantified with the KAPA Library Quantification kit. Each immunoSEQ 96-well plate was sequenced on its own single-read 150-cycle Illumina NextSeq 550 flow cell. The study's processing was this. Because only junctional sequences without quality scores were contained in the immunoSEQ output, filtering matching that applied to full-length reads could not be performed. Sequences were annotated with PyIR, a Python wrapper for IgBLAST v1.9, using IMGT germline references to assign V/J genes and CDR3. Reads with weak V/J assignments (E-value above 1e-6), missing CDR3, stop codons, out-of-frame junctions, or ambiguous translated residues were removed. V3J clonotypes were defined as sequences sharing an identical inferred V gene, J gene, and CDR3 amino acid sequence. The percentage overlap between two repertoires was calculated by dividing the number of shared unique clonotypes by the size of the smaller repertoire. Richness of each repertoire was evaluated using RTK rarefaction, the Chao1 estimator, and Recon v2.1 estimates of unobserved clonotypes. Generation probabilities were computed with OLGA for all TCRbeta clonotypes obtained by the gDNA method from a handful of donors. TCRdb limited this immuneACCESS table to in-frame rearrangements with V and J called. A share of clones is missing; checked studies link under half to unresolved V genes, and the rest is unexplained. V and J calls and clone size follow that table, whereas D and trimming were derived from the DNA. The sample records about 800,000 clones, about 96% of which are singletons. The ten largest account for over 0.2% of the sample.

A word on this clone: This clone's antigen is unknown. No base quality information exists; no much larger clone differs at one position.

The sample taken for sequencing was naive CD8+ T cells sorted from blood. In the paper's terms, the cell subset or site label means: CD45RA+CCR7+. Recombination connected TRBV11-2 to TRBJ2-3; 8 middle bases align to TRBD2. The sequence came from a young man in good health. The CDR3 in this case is CASSPVGLELTDTQYF. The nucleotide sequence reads TGTGCCAGCAGCCCGGTGGGACTAGAGCTCACAGATACGCAGTATTTT.